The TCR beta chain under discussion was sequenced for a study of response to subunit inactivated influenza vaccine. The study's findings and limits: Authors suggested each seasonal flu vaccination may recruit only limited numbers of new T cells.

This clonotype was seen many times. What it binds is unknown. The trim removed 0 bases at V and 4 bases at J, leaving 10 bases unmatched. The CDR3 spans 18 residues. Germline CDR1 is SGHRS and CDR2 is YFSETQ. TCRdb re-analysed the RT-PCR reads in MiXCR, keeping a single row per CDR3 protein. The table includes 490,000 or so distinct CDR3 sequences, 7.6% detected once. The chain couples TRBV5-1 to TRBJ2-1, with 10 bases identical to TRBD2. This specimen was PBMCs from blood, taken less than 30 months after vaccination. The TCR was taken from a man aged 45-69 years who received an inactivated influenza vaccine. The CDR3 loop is CASSLANVAGGLYNEQFF. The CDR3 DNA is TGCGCCAGCAGCTTGGCCAATGTAGCGGGGGGCCTTTACAATGAGCAGTTCTTC. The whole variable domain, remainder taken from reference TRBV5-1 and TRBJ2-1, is KAGVTQTPRYLIKTRGQQVTLSCSPISGHRSVSWYQQTPGQGLQFLFEYFSETQRNKGNFPGRFSGRQFSNSRSEMNVSTLELGDSALYLCASSLANVAGGLYNEQFFGPGTRLTVL.